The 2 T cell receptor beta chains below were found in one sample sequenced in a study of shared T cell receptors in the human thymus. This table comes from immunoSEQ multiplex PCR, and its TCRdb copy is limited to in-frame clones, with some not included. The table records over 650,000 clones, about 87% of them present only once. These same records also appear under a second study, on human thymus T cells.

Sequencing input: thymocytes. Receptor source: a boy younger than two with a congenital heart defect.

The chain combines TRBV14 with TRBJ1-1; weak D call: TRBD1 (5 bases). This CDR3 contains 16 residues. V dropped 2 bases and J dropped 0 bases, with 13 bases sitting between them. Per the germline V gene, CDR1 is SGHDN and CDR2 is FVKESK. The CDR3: CASSQFSRQLNTEAFF. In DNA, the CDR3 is TGTGCCAGCAGCCAATTTAGTAGACAGTTGAACACTGAAGCTTTCTTT.

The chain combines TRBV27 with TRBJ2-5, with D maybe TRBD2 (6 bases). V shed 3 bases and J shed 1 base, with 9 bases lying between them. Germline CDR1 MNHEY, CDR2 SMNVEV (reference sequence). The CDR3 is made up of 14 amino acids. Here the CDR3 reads CASSFSGPQETQYF. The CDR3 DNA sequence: TGTGCCAGCAGTTTCAGCGGGCCCCAAGAGACCCAGTACTTC.